This record looks at one TCR beta chain sequence and its context. The data belong to a study of monozygotic twins with inflammatory bowel disease. The CDR3 totals 15 residues. The V gene's germline CDR1 is LGHNA and CDR2 YSLEER. No DNA is given; TCRdb re-called the 5' RACE reads and lists each CDR3 protein once. The sample includes 350,000 to 400,000 distinct CDR3 sequences. The TCR sequence derives from a human donor with ulcerative colitis or Crohn's disease, or a healthy co-twin of an affected twin (not recorded which). The sample consisted of blood. J is TRBJ2-5 and V is TRBV4-3; TCRdb indicates TRBD1, and absent DNA this call remains unverified. CDR3 amino acids: CASSQEGRGKETQYF.